This T cell receptor beta chain was sequenced during a study of T cell responses to AZD1222 COVID-19 vaccine (dated by TCRdb to 2020 to 2022). Broadly, across the study: A total of about 240 trial participants underwent TCR sequencing, of whom some 210 received two doses of AZD1222 and about 25 received two doses of the MenACWY control vaccine. Trial participants were enrolled by age into 18-55, 56-69 and 70-plus year subgroups, with around 150, 28 and 57 TCR-sequenced participants respectively. Results and caveats for the whole study, not just this receptor: Vaccine-associated CD4 TCRs spanned the whole spike protein, with dominant responses in regions 160-218 and 743-854. Conclusions about previously exposed vaccinees are limited, since just a handful of AZD1222 recipients were seropositive for SARS-CoV-2 at baseline. In the small 56-69-year group, the increase in depth fell short of significance, most likely because of low power. Because no samples from the day 14 peak response were available, repertoires could be characterized only after the peak T cell response. Epitopes outside the regions mutated in the B.1.351 and B.1.1.7 variants were reportedly recognized by nearly half of the unique spike-specific TCRs. Spike-specific TCR breadth and depth rose significantly after two AZD1222 doses compared with day 0 and with MenACWY recipients. Participants were mostly white British, with more females than males. The authors suggested clonal diversity may have been underestimated.

V is cut by 0 bases and J by 4 bases, and the space between the germline ends is 9 bases. CDR1 and CDR2 (MNHEY, SVGEGT) derive from the germline V gene. Reading from cysteine to phenylalanine, the CDR3 counts 14 amino acids. CDR3 DNA is the only sequence kept; it has 42 bases, read in frame from the first base. A note on this clone: Its antigen remains undetermined. Base qualities are not provided; no much larger clone lies one nucleotide away.

What the time point label conveys for this sample: baseline before first vaccination. The sample's treatment or condition label is to be understood as: meningococcal conjugate vaccine given as trial control. Vaccinee samples were obtained from the UK trials COV001 and COV002, which included a single-blind randomized controlled phase 2/3 trial of AZD1222 (ChAdOx1 nCoV-19) in healthy adults. For TCRbeta chain sequencing, PBMC samples from trial participants were taken at day 0 and at day 28 after the second dose. The CDR3 regions of human TCRbeta chains were subjected to immunosequencing. The authors' analysis ran thus. TCRs in the repertoires were matched against a reference library of SARS-CoV-2-specific TCRs that had been generated with the MIRA antigen-specificity platform. Breadth meant the fraction of unique TCRs that were SARS-CoV-2-associated, whereas depth meant the fraction of total T cells that were SARS-CoV-2-associated. Each spike-specific TCR was assigned to its reactive spike region and to a CD4 or CD8 class using the MIRA data. Log10-transformed breadth and depth values were compared by one-way ANOVA with Sidak's multiple comparisons tests. Drawn from immuneACCESS, this table holds only the in-frame rearrangements with V and J called that TCRdb kept. Clones are partly lost; checked studies trace under half to an unresolved V gene and leave the rest unexplained. Clone size and the V and J calls come from that table; the DNA yielded D and trimming. The sample includes under 200,000 clones, with around 86% observed a single time. Jointly, the top ten make up about 2.5% of the sample.

The material was peripheral blood, obtained on day 0 of MenACWY control vaccination. The sequence links TRBV6-2 or TRBV6-3 to TRBJ1-2; the D gene is unclear. The receptor was derived from an adult in good health. The CDR3 region reads CASSYSGVPYGYTF. The nucleotides read TGTGCCAGCAGTTACTCGGGAGTGCCCTATGGCTACACCTTC.